The clone carrying this T cell receptor beta chain was counted only a few times. This entry belongs to a study of identical twins. TCRdb re-called the 5' RACE reads through MiXCR, storing one row per CDR3 protein. The data show over 500,000 distinct CDR3 sequences, 20% to 25% seen once. These data are also associated with another study on T cells expressing NK-cell markers.

The receptor was isolated from a woman under 30 in good health. Sequencing used CD4+ T cells sorted from blood.

The CDR3 here is CASSPESNYGYTF. DNA of the CDR3: TGTGCCAGCAGTCCCGAATCTAACTATGGCTACACCTTC. V usage is TRBV27 and J usage is TRBJ1-2; the D is unclear. CDR3 length equals 13 residues. Deletions cut 5 bases from V and 0 bases from J, with 7 bases between. Germline lookup yields CDR1 MNHEY and CDR2 SMNVEV (reference sequence).